This T cell receptor beta chain originates from a study of T cell changes during pregnancy in multiple sclerosis. Germline V lookup: CDR1 SEHNR, CDR2 FQNEAQ (reference sequence). There are 15 residues in the CDR3. Trimming removed 1 base at V and 2 bases at J, with 9 bases between. Measured with immunoSEQ multiplex PCR; TCRdb has only the in-frame clones, and not every one. Of 40,000 to 60,000 clones listed, around 94% are singletons. The sample here was CD4+ T cells from peripheral blood mononuclear cells, taken before pregnancy. The rearrangement joins TRBV7-9 to TRBJ1-3; tentative D call: TRBD1 (6 bases). This receptor was identified in a female donor with multiple sclerosis, enrolled in a pregnancy study. CDR3 residues: CASSLVGGAGNTIYF. The DNA for the CDR3 is TGTGCCAGCAGCTTAGTAGGGGGGGCTGGAAACACCATATATTTT.